These T cell receptor beta chains were read from a single sample in a study of shared clonotypes between healthy human individuals. Sequenced by immunoSEQ multiplex PCR; TCRdb stores in-frame clones only, minus some. The sample holds 550,000 to 800,000 clones, 90% seen once. Sequencing was performed on memory CD8+ T cells from PBMCs. All receptors come from a man aged 18 to 35 in good health. Some clones in this sample may be carry-over from other donors' samples. Each CDR3 is given with its conserved first and last residue. A D gene is named only where the DNA matches it firmly. Some rows mark clone size as missing; the rest say once, few, many or name a class of expanded clone.

>-|TRBV13|-|19|TRBJ2-7
CASTVFPGTSEQRAYEQYF
TGTGCCAGCACGGTATTTCCTGGGACATCTGAACAGAGGGCGTACGAGCAGTACTTC
>-|TRBV10-3|-|14|TRBJ2-1
CAISGGTDHNEQFF
TGTGCCATATCTGGGGGGACAGACCACAATGAGCAGTTCTTC
>TRBD1|TRBV5-4|-|15|TRBJ2-3
CASSYRTGRTDTQYF
TGTGCCAGCAGCTACCGGACAGGGCGGACAGATACGCAGTATTTT
>-|TRBV27|-|19|TRBJ1-5
CASSPRTISGPYSNQPQHF
TGTGCCAGCAGTCCGCGGACAATCTCGGGCCCTTATAGCAATCAGCCCCAGCATTTT
>-|TRBV1|-|15|TRBJ2-7
CTSSQHLCGSYEQYF
TGCACCAGCAGCCAACACCTCTGCGGTAGTTACGAGCAGTACTTC
>-|TRBV7-9|-|13|TRBJ2-1
CASSATEYNEQFF
TGTGCCAGCAGCGCGACAGAATACAATGAGCAGTTCTTC
>-|TRBV27|once|14|TRBJ2-7
CATATAGDLYEQYF
TGTGCCACCGCCACCGCCGGGGACTTATACGAGCAGTACTTC
>-|TRBV7-9|few|13|TRBJ1-1
CASSLSRLEVAFF
TGTGCCAGCAGCTTAAGCAGACTCGAGGTGGCTTTCTTT
>-|TRBV6-1|-|13|TRBJ2-7
CASRETLPYEQYF
TGTGCCAGCAGGGAGACCCTGCCCTACGAGCAGTACTTC
>TRBD1|TRBV28|-|14|TRBJ1-4
CASRLQGADEKLFF
TGTGCCAGCAGGCTCCAGGGGGCAGATGAAAAACTGTTTTTT
>-|TRBV6-1|-|14|TRBJ2-7
CASTTLQGAGEQYF
TGTGCCAGCACCACCCTACAGGGTGCGGGCGAGCAGTACTTC
>-|TRBV4-1|-|17|TRBJ2-1
CASSQVDREGLRNEQFF
TGCGCCAGCAGCCAAGTTGACAGGGAGGGACTTAGGAATGAGCAGTTCTTC
>-|TRBV7-9|-|12|TRBJ1-1
CASSLGSRGAFF
TGTGCCAGCAGCTTAGGTTCCAGGGGAGCTTTCTTT
>-|TRBV28|-|12|TRBJ1-6
CASSLSPSPLHF
TGTGCCAGCAGTTTATCTCCTTCACCCCTCCACTTT
>TRBD1|TRBV9|-|15|TRBJ2-1
CASSGDSPYYNEQFF
TGTGCCAGCAGCGGGGACAGCCCATACTACAATGAGCAGTTCTTC
>-|TRBV27|-|16|TRBJ2-7
CASSLGIRAEAYEQYF
TGTGCCAGCAGTTTAGGAATTAGGGCGGAAGCCTACGAGCAGTACTTC
>-|TRBV7-9|-|13|TRBJ2-3
CASSPQGTDTQYF
TGTGCCAGCAGCCCTCAGGGCACAGATACGCAGTATTTT
>-|TRBV7-9|-|15|TRBJ2-1
CASSILISDYNEQFF
TGTGCCAGCAGCATCCTGATATCAGACTACAATGAGCAGTTCTTC
>-|TRBV28|-|17|TRBJ2-7
CASSASSYRTLSYEQYF
TGTGCCAGCAGTGCATCCTCTTACAGGACCCTCTCCTACGAGCAGTACTTC
>TRBD2|TRBV6-5|-|14|TRBJ2-1
CASRLSGMYNEQFF
TGTGCCAGCAGGCTTAGCGGGATGTACAATGAGCAGTTCTTC
>-|TRBV30|-|13|TRBJ1-2
CAWNGRINYGYTF
TGTGCCTGGAATGGCAGGATCAACTATGGCTACACCTTC
>-|TRBV14|-|15|TRBJ2-1
CASSQENPGWYEQFF
TGTGCCAGCAGCCAAGAGAATCCAGGGTGGTATGAGCAGTTCTTC
>TRBD2|TRBV9|-|17|TRBJ2-3
CASSDGLAGGVADTQYF
TGTGCCAGCAGCGACGGACTAGCGGGAGGAGTCGCAGATACGCAGTATTTT
>-|TRBV10-3|-|13|TRBJ2-6
CAIRLSGANVLTF
TGTGCCATCAGACTCTCTGGGGCCAACGTCCTGACTTTC
>TRBD1|TRBV30|-|14|TRBJ1-2
CAWSPEGTGTGYTF
TGTGCCTGGAGCCCCGAGGGGACAGGGACCGGCTACACCTTC